Listed here are 29 T cell receptor beta chains from one sample, sequenced in a study of read filtering for tumor transcriptome and immune sequencing. From roughly 400 ng of RNA, a library with molecular barcoded alpha/delta and beta/gamma adaptors was made. TCRdb ran MiXCR on the reads and lists one entry per CDR3 protein. The data contain 85,000 or so distinct CDR3 sequences, about 12% of them singletons. Sequences were obtained from a population of CD138-negative cells sorted from bone marrow. These receptors originate from a donor aged 40 or over with multiple myeloma.

This clonotype showed up many times. This chain uses TRBV2 with TRBJ2-1, with TRBD2 matching over 10 bases. Germline CDR1 reads SNHLY; CDR2 reads FYNNEI. After removal of 10 bases from V and 8 bases from J, the junction contained 11 bases not matched to a gene. The CDR3 loop spans 14 amino acids. CDR3 in amino acids: CATSSSGSGDEQFF. The CDR3 DNA sequence: TGTGCCACCTCCTCTAGCGGGAGTGGGGATGAGCAGTTCTTC.

As for this clonotype: This likely comes from a read error, as the CDR3 has no conserved phenylalanine or tryptophan at its end. The chain couples TRBV2 to TRBJ1-5, with TRBD1 identical over 7 bases. The V gene's germline CDR1 is SNHLY and CDR2 FYNNEI. The CDR3 runs to 15 residues. After removal of 6 bases from V and 7 bases from J, the junction contained 12 bases not matched to a gene. CDR3 sequence reads: CASRLNRGFEQPQHI. The CDR3 nucleotides are TGTGCCAGCAGACTTAACAGGGGTTTCGAACAGCCCCAGCATATT.

This clonotype was recorded at least ten times. This chain joins TRBV12-3 or TRBV12-4 and TRBJ2-1, with 10 bases that match TRBD2. V was pared by 6 bases and J by 4 bases, with 3 bases of the junction left unmatched. This CDR3 is 14 amino acids long. The CDR3 protein is CASRGLAQYNEQFF. CDR3 bases: TGTGCCAGCAGGGGACTAGCGCAATACAATGAGCAGTTCTTC.

This clonotype was recorded at least ten times. The junction departs from germline at one end; a sequencing error may be responsible. V and J are TRBV11-2 and TRBJ1-5; D gene ambiguous. Germline V gene sequence: CDR1 SGHAT, CDR2 FQNNGV. The CDR3 sequence is 13 residues long. Here the CDR3 DNA reads TGTGCCAGCAGCCTAGAAGAAGATCAGCCCCAGCATTTT. Its protein product is CASSLEEDQPQHF.

This clonotype was counted ten times or more. The V gene is TRBV20-1, the J gene TRBJ2-7, with 9 nucleotides matching TRBD2. The CDR3 spans 17 residues. V gave up 3 bases and J gave up 7 bases; unmatched junction bases: 19. CDR1 is DFQATT and CDR2 is SNEGSKA in the germline V gene (reference sequence). The CDR3 reads CSARAVFGAGGTREQYF. In nucleotides, the CDR3 is TGCAGTGCTAGGGCGGTTTTTGGGGCGGGAGGGACCCGTGAGCAGTACTTC.

This clonotype was found many times. At one boundary the junction diverges from the germline segment, which might be a read error. The CDR3 reads CASREALAGGGNEQFF. CDR3 nucleotides: TGTGCCAGCAGGGAAGCTCTAGCGGGAGGGGGCAATGAGCAGTTCTTC. The chain has TRBV2 and TRBJ2-1; TRBD2 agrees at 12 bases. This CDR3 is 16 amino acids long. Germline CDR1 SNHLY, CDR2 FYNNEI.

Concerning this clonotype itself: Since a much larger clone is just one base distant, this may be a read error. The rearrangement joins TRBV7-8 to TRBJ2-3; 11 bases fit TRBD2. Per germline, CDR1 SGHVS and CDR2 FQNEAQ. CDR3 length: 16 residues. CDR3 in amino acids: CASSKNSGRASDTRYF. The CDR3 DNA reads TGTGCCAGCAGCAAAAATAGCGGGAGGGCCTCAGATACGCGGTATTTT.

Many counts were recorded for this clonotype. The genes are TRBV18 and TRBJ2-2, with TRBD1 identical over 7 bases. The CDR3 sequence is 15 residues long. Trimming at V came to 3 bases and at J to 5 bases, leaving 6 bases not matched to a gene. The germline CDR1 and CDR2 sequences are KGHSH and LQKENI. In DNA, the CDR3 is TGTGCCAGCTCACCGCCGGGACAGCGTACCGGGGAGCTGTTTTTT. This sequence encodes CASSPPGQRTGELFF.

The sample holds many counts of this clonotype. This chain joins TRBV20-1 and TRBJ1-5; TRBD1 might be the D (5 bases). The V end was cut by 3 bases, the J end by 4 bases, with 10 bases between. Germline V gives CDR1 DFQATT, CDR2 SNEGSKA (reference sequence). The CDR3 consists of 13 residues. CDR3 DNA: TGCAGTGCTAGGGGGACCTCGAATCAGCCCCAGCATTTT. This sequence encodes CSARGTSNQPQHF.

This clonotype was seen at least ten times. This chain connects TRBV5-1 to TRBJ2-7, with 11 bases identical to TRBD1. This CDR3 contains 14 residues. CDR1 and CDR2 from the germline V gene are SGHRS and YFSETQ. The trim removed 7 bases at V and 5 bases at J, leaving 8 bases unmatched. This CDR3 is CASRVGQGAHEQYF. DNA of the CDR3: TGCGCCAGCCGGGTTGGACAGGGGGCCCACGAGCAGTACTTC.

This clonotype was seen only a few times. Just one base apart from a much larger clone, this may be a read error. This chain connects TRBV20-1 to TRBJ2-3; 12 nucleotides line up with TRBD2. The CDR3 spans 15 residues. From germline, CDR1 is DFQATT and CDR2 SNEGSKA (reference sequence). The CDR3 loop reads CSARVLAGGTDTRYF. The CDR3 region has the DNA TGCAGTGCTAGAGTACTAGCGGGAGGCACAGATACGCGGTATTTT.

J is TRBJ2-1 and V is TRBV28; 7 nucleotides line up with TRBD2. V lost 11 bases, J lost 2 bases, and 6 bases stayed unmatched. The CDR3 has 13 amino acids. Germline lookup yields CDR1 MDHEN and CDR2 SYDVKM. CDR3 in amino acids: CAGTSGTYNEQFF. CDR3 in DNA: TGTGCCGGCACCAGCGGGACCTACAATGAGCAGTTCTTC.

In its sample, this clonotype was seen many times. The chain couples TRBV7-9 to TRBJ2-7; a weak D match, TRBD1 (5 bases). The CDR3 has 15 residues. Germline lookup yields CDR1 SEHNR and CDR2 FQNEAQ (reference sequence). V gave up 1 base and J gave up 3 bases, with 13 bases separating them. The CDR3 DNA reads TGTGCCAGCAGCTTAGATTCGAGACAGTACTACGAGCAGTACTTC. This translates into CASSLDSRQYYEQYF.

The rearrangement joins TRBV7-9 to TRBJ2-5, with D possibly TRBD2 on 5 matching bases. This CDR3 spans 14 amino acids. The V end was cut by 1 base, the J end by 3 bases, with 9 bases between. Germline CDR1 is SEHNR and CDR2 is FQNEAQ (reference sequence). The CDR3 loop reads CASSLVATKETQYF. In DNA form, the CDR3 reads TGTGCCAGCAGCTTAGTCGCGACTAAAGAGACCCAGTACTTC. The variable domain in full, with the rest retrieved from reference TRBV7-9 and TRBJ2-5, is DTGVSQNPRHKITKRGQNVTFRCDPISEHNRLYWYRQTLGQGPEFLTYFQNEAQLEKSRLLSDRFSAERPKGSFSTLEIQRTEQGDSAMYLCASSLVATKETQYFGPGTRLLVL.

Ten or more counts support this clonotype. The chain employs TRBV10-3 and TRBJ2-5; 8 nucleotides line up with TRBD1. V trimming: 0 bases; J trimming: 4 bases; junction bases outside the gene matches: 4. The CDR3 sequence is 15 residues long. Germline V gene sequence: CDR1 ENHRY, CDR2 SYGVKD. CDR3 nucleotide sequence: TGTGCCATCAGTGAGTCGGGCAGGGGGCGAGAGACCCAGTACTTC. This translates into CAISESGRGRETQYF.

This clonotype was seen many times. The gene calls are TRBV6-6 and TRBJ2-3; 9 positions match TRBD2. After removal of 6 bases from V and 3 bases from J, the junction contained 7 bases not matched to a gene. Germline lookup yields CDR1 MNHNY and CDR2 SVGAGI (reference sequence). The CDR3 length is 15 residues. CDR3 sequence (DNA): TGTGCCAGCAGCGACGGACTAGCGCGGACAGATACGCAGTATTTT. This sequence encodes CASSDGLARTDTQYF.

This clonotype was seen ten or more times. The chain links TRBV15 to TRBJ2-7; TRBD2 matches at 8 bases. CDR1 LNHNV and CDR2 YYDKDF come from the germline V gene (reference sequence). This CDR3 contains 14 residues. V trimming: 1 base; J trimming: 3 bases; junction bases outside the gene matches: 2. CDR3 DNA sequence: TGTGCCACCAGCAGAGCGGGAGGGAACTACGAGCAGTACTTC. Protein sequence: CATSRAGGNYEQYF.

The sample holds many counts of this clonotype. The rearrangement links TRBV6-2 or TRBV6-3 to TRBJ2-3, with 7 bases matching TRBD2. V lost 7 bases and J lost 3; bases outside the gene matches: 10. CDR1 and CDR2 (germline): MNHEY, SVGEGT. The CDR3 consists of 15 residues. The CDR3 DNA reads TGTGCCAGCACCCCGCGGCGGGAGAGTACAGATACGCAGTATTTT. The encoded protein is CASTPRRESTDTQYF.

The chain uses TRBV11-2 and TRBJ2-7; D not certain. Germline V gene data show CDR1 as SGHAT and CDR2 as FQNNGV. The CDR3 is 11 residues long. Trimming left V 0 bases short and J 4 bases short, with 1 base between. This CDR3 is CASSLEYEQYF. For the CDR3, the DNA is TGTGCCAGCAGCTTAGAGTACGAGCAGTACTTC.

This clonotype occurred many times. In DNA form, the CDR3 reads TGCAGTGCTACGGTTAGCGGGCGGACCTACGAGCAGTACTTC. This encodes CSATVSGRTYEQYF. This sequence joins TRBV20-1 and TRBJ2-7; 7 bases fit TRBD2. Germline V gives CDR1 DFQATT, CDR2 SNEGSKA (reference sequence). Germline trimming cut 4 bases from V and 2 bases from J; bases unmatched to any gene: 8. This CDR3 contains 14 residues.

This clonotype was seen ten or more times. The gene calls are TRBV7-9 and TRBJ1-1; D not certain. The CDR3 totals 13 residues. Germline CDR1 and CDR2: SEHNR and FQNEAQ (reference sequence). With 5 bases removed from V and 0 bases from J, the gap between germline ends came to 7 bases. The CDR3 reads CASSQGMNTEAFF. Here the CDR3 DNA reads TGTGCCAGCAGCCAAGGGATGAACACTGAAGCTTTCTTT. Variable domain in full (rest from reference TRBV7-9 and TRBJ1-1): DTGVSQNPRHKITKRGQNVTFRCDPISEHNRLYWYRQTLGQGPEFLTYFQNEAQLEKSRLLSDRFSAERPKGSFSTLEIQRTEQGDSAMYLCASSQGMNTEAFFGQGTRLTVV.

This clonotype was detected many times. The rearrangement links TRBV20-1 to TRBJ2-1; D gene uncertain. The length of the CDR3 is 15 residues. V lost 0 bases and J 3 bases, leaving 12 bases between the germline ends. The V gene's germline CDR1 is DFQATT and CDR2 SNEGSKA (reference sequence). The CDR3 here is CSARDMVAGYNEQFF. The CDR3 bases are TGCAGTGCTAGAGATATGGTAGCAGGCTACAATGAGCAGTTCTTC.

This clonotype was seen ten or more times. The rearrangement joins TRBV3-1 to TRBJ2-1; 9 positions match TRBD2. V lost 5 bases to trimming and J lost 6 bases; unmatched junction nucleotides: 11. This CDR3 is built from 16 residues. Germline loops: CDR1 LGHDT, CDR2 YNNKEL (reference sequence). DNA of the CDR3: TGTGCCAGCAGCTACGCGCTAGCGGGATTAATCAATGAGCAGTTCTTC. It encodes CASSYALAGLINEQFF.

This clonotype was observed a handful of times. V usage is TRBV7-8 and J usage is TRBJ2-5; 8 bases agree with TRBD1. The CDR3 is made up of 15 amino acids. The V gene's germline CDR1 is SGHVS and CDR2 FQNEAQ. With 4 bases clipped from V and 5 bases from J, the junction kept 9 bases outside the gene matches. CDR3 protein: CASSSGRQGTETQYF. The CDR3 DNA reads TGTGCCAGCAGCTCCGGCCGACAGGGGACGGAGACCCAGTACTTC.

This clonotype was picked up many times. The chain carries TRBV5-1 and TRBJ2-1; 10 nucleotides line up with TRBD1. V lost 5 bases, J lost 8 bases, and 4 bases stayed unmatched. Germline loops: CDR1 SGHRS, CDR2 YFSETQ. This CDR3 comprises 13 residues. The CDR3: CASRGDRGYEQFF. As DNA, the CDR3 is TGCGCCAGCAGAGGGGACAGGGGCTATGAGCAGTTCTTC.

This clonotype was recorded a few times. A much more abundant neighbour one base away suggests this may be a read error. The chain links TRBV7-2 to TRBJ1-1; D not resolved. The CDR3 extends over 13 amino acids. Germline values: CDR1 SGHTA, CDR2 FQGNSA. The CDR3 nucleotides are TGTGCCAGCAGTTTCAATCGGAACACAGAAGCTTTCTTT. Its protein is CASSFNRNTEAFF. The complete variable domain, with remaining parts taken from reference TRBV7-2 and TRBJ1-1, reads GAGVSQSPSNKVTEKGKDVELRCDPISGHTALYWYRQSLGQGLEFLIYFQGNSAPDKSGLPSDRFSAERTGGSVSTLTIQRTQQEDSAVYLCASSFNRNTEAFFGQGTRLTVV.

This clonotype was seen repeatedly, ten times or more. The chain recombines TRBV11-2 with TRBJ2-7; unclear D gene. The CDR3 sequence is 14 residues long. The germline V and J ends were trimmed by 7 bases and 6 bases, with 19 bases remaining between them. Germline values: CDR1 SGHAT, CDR2 FQNNGV. Here the CDR3 DNA reads TGTGCCAGCACCCGTGGGCTCCTCCCCCCCGAGCAGTACTTC. Its translation: CASTRGLLPPEQYF.

At least ten counts were recorded for this clonotype. V gene TRBV10-3 combines with J gene TRBJ2-5, with 7 bases fitting TRBD1. V lost 4 bases and J lost 3; bases outside the gene matches: 11. Looked up from germline, CDR1 is ENHRY and CDR2 is SYGVKD. The CDR3 totals 16 residues. The DNA for the CDR3 is TGTGCCATCAGTGTATCCGCAGGGGGAGTGAAAGAGACCCAGTACTTC. Translating gives CAISVSAGGVKETQYF.

As to this clonotype: Since a much larger clone is just one base distant, this may be a read error. The chain links TRBV20-1 to TRBJ1-5; D perhaps matches TRBD1 (5 bases). Trimming cost V 2 bases and J 5 bases, with 13 bases left between them. Germline V lookup: CDR1 DFQATT, CDR2 SNEGSKA (reference sequence). The CDR3 is made up of 14 amino acids. CDR3 protein: CSARRQKSYQPQHF. The CDR3 region has the DNA TGCAGTGCTAGAAGACAGAAGAGCTATCAGCCCCAGCATTTT.